The clone carrying this TCR beta chain has just a few counts. The antigen is undetermined. Germline CDR1 and CDR2: LGHNA and YSLEER. V was cut by 0 bases and J by 4 bases, with 12 bases left in between. This CDR3 contains 15 residues. The data were taken from a study of T cells after yellow fever vaccination. Study-wide points: Reappearance after the booster was observed for most primary-vaccination clones (roughly 97% CD4, about 91% CD8). Contamination of FACS-sorted repertoires by abundant clonotypes from the bulk population could occur.

TCRdb redid the calling of the 5' RACE reads with MiXCR, one entry per CDR3 protein. The sample yields approximately 510,000 distinct CDR3 sequences, about a fifth seen once. This specimen was PBMCs, taken 21 days after the first yellow fever vaccination. This clonotype was obtained from a man between 18 and 35 years old who received the YFV17D yellow fever vaccine. The rearrangement links TRBV4-3 to TRBJ1-1; perhaps TRBD1 as D (6 bases). DNA of the CDR3: TGCGCCAGCAGCCAAGATCAGGAAGGGGGCACTGAAGCTTTCTTT. Its protein is CASSQDQEGGTEAFF.